Listed here is a single TCR beta chain. Its antigen is still unknown. This CDR3 region has 14 residues. The V and J ends lost 4 bases and 6 bases, in that order; junction bases with no gene match: 9. Germline CDR1 and CDR2: SGHTA and FQGTGA. This specimen belongs to a study of radiotherapy plus CTLA-4 blockade in lung cancer. General study results and limits: Among blood TCR repertoires after radiotherapy plus ipilimumab, tumor-derived clones expanded.

The table came from immunoSEQ multiplex PCR; TCRdb's copy has only in-frame clones and leaves some out. Of about 49,000 clones listed, 85% are singletons. The material sequenced was peripheral blood, taken from a patient treated with radiotherapy plus ipilimumab. The genes are TRBV7-3 and TRBJ2-7; the match to TRBD1 covers 7 bases. This clonotype was sampled from a human donor with non-small cell lung cancer whose response to radiotherapy plus ipilimumab could not be evaluated. CDR3 coding DNA: TGTGCCAGCAGCTCGTCCGGGACAGCAGGCGAGCAGTACTTC. Its translation is CASSSSGTAGEQYF.